Included here is one TCR beta chain sequence, with context. This record belongs to a study of control samples from healthy donors and cancer patients. Repertoires were generated with immunoSEQ multiplex PCR, while TCRdb's copy carries only in-frame clones and drops some. The profile covers about 150,000 clones, with more than 85% appearing a single time and approximately 5.7% taken by the ten largest. This clonotype was sampled from a man between 18 and 29 years old in good health. Material: blood.

The CDR3 coding sequence is TGTGCCAGCAGTTTAGGTGGGGGGGGCAATCAGCCCCAGCATTTT. Translating gives CASSLGGGGNQPQHF. The V call is TRBV28, the J call TRBJ1-5; possibly TRBD1 for D (5 bases). The length of the CDR3 is 15 residues. Germline V gives CDR1 MDHEN, CDR2 SYDVKM. V was clipped by 2 bases and J by 2 bases, with 10 bases between them.